This entry lists 13 T cell receptor beta chains sequenced from one sample in a study of identical twins. One entry per CDR3 protein results from TCRdb running MiXCR on the 5' RACE reads. The sample contains 650,000 to 750,000 distinct CDR3 sequences, approximately 21% of which appear only once. This sample was shared with a second study, whose subject was T cells expressing NK-cell markers.

Source material: PBMCs. The receptors were gathered from a woman aged 18-29 years in good health.

This clonotype was seen at least ten times. V and J are TRBV6-2 or TRBV6-3 and TRBJ2-2, with D hard to call. This CDR3 contains 14 residues. Germline V CDR1 and CDR2: MNHEY, SVGEGT. V lost 5 bases and J 2 bases, leaving 9 bases between the germline ends. CDR3 coding DNA: TGTGCCAGCAGTGTTGAGATAAACACCGGGGAGCTGTTTTTT. Its translation: CASSVEINTGELFF.

This clonotype has a handful of counts. The CDR3 sequence: CASSLQRGPLHGYTF. CDR3 bases: TGCGCCAGCAGCTTGCAAAGGGGGCCACTTCATGGCTACACCTTC. The chain joins TRBV5-1 to TRBJ1-2, with 7 bases that match TRBD1. The germline CDR1 and CDR2 sequences are SGHRS and YFSETQ. This CDR3 spans 15 amino acids. Trimming cost V 1 base and J 6 bases; bases outside gene matches: 9.

This clonotype has a count of ten or more. The gene calls are TRBV28 and TRBJ1-1, with D unclear. V lost 6 bases and J lost 7, with 15 bases in between. The germline V gene has CDR1 MDHEN and CDR2 SYDVKM. The CDR3 has 13 residues. This chain's CDR3 is CASSTTRGGEAFF. In DNA form, the CDR3 reads TGTGCCAGCAGCACTACCCGCGGTGGTGAAGCTTTCTTT.

V and J are TRBV12-1 and TRBJ1-1. TRBV12-1 is deemed a pseudogene. CDR3 length equals 11 residues. This chain's CDR3 is CASSNCPEAFF. The CDR3 DNA reads as TGTGCCAGCAGCAATTGTCCTGAAGCTTTCTTT.

V gene TRBV20-1 combines with J gene TRBJ2-1; TRBD2 might be the D (6 bases). V lost 0 bases, J lost 2 bases, and 11 bases lay in between. The CDR3 has 15 residues. Germline-derived CDR1 and CDR2 are DFQATT and SNEGSKA (reference sequence). This CDR3 reads CSARDLLATYNEQFF. Here the CDR3 DNA reads TGCAGTGCTAGAGATCTTCTAGCGACCTACAATGAGCAGTTCTTC.

This clonotype was detected only a few times. The chain joins TRBV7-2 to TRBJ2-1; D remains ambiguous. Germline V gives CDR1 SGHTA, CDR2 FQGNSA. Trimming shortened V by 1 base and J by 0 bases, and 4 bases separated the two germline ends. The CDR3 length is 14 residues. CDR3 DNA: TGTGCCAGCAGCTTAGATCACTCCTACAATGAGCAGTTCTTC. Its translation: CASSLDHSYNEQFF.

The chain combines TRBV20-1 with TRBJ2-2; no reliable D call. Germline V gene data show CDR1 as DFQATT and CDR2 as SNEGSKA (reference sequence). The CDR3 loop spans 14 amino acids. V gave up 3 bases and J gave up 4 bases, with 12 bases separating them. The CDR3 reads CSARRMGPTGELFF. DNA of the CDR3: TGCAGTGCTAGGCGAATGGGTCCCACCGGGGAGCTGTTTTTT.

In its sample, this clonotype was seen a few times. DNA of the CDR3: TGTGCCAGCAGCCCCTCTGCCCAAGAGACCCAGTACTTC. Its translation is CASSPSAQETQYF. The chain couples TRBV11-2 to TRBJ2-5; D unresolved. Germline assignment: CDR1 SGHAT and CDR2 FQNNGV. The length of the CDR3 is 13 residues. Trimming shortened V by 5 bases and J by 1 base, and 8 bases separated the two germline ends.

The gene calls are TRBV12-3 or TRBV12-4 and TRBJ1-2; D is perhaps TRBD1 (5 bases). The CDR3 contains 15 residues. V lost 3 bases and J 4 bases, leaving 15 bases between the germline ends. CDR3 in DNA: TGTGCCAGCAGTTTGTTTTTAGGGACTCCCTATGGCTACACCTTC. Protein sequence: CASSLFLGTPYGYTF.

The V gene is TRBV27, the J gene TRBJ1-5; D gene ambiguous. V was clipped by 6 bases and J by 4 bases, with 13 bases between them. CDR3 length equals 14 residues. Looked up from germline, CDR1 is MNHEY and CDR2 is SMNVEV (reference sequence). The CDR3 nucleotides are TGTGCCAGCAGCCTAGTGGGCCTTAATCAGCCCCAGCATTTT. Its protein product is CASSLVGLNQPQHF.

The V call is TRBV6-1, the J call TRBJ1-2; 8 positions agree with TRBD1. Germline-derived CDR1 and CDR2 are MNHNS and SASEGT. There are 14 residues in the CDR3. The junction had 11 bases not matched to a gene; V was cut back by 10 bases and J by 4 bases. CDR3 sequence: CATSHRTGSYGYTF. The CDR3, as DNA: TGTGCCACCTCCCACCGGACAGGGAGCTATGGCTACACCTTC.

This chain links TRBV20-1 with TRBJ2-1; D is unclear. The CDR3 spans 10 residues. Germline CDR1 DFQATT, CDR2 SNEGSKA (reference sequence). With 1 base removed from V and 16 bases from J, the gap between germline ends came to 11 bases. For the CDR3, the DNA is TGCAGTGCTAGAGTGTCGGGCCAATTCTTC. Residues: CSARVSGQFF.

This clonotype was seen more than once but under ten times. One end of the junction is discordant with germline, which a read error may explain. In nucleotides, the CDR3 is TGTGCCAGCGGCTTTGGCGGCAGGGCCAACGAGCAGTACTTC. Protein sequence: CASGFGGRANEQYF. The chain employs TRBV7-2 and TRBJ2-7; D is perhaps TRBD1 (5 bases). From germline, CDR1 is SGHTA and CDR2 FQGNSA. This CDR3 region has 14 residues.